This record covers a single T cell receptor (beta chain). Repertoires were generated with immunoSEQ multiplex PCR, while TCRdb's copy carries only in-frame clones and drops some. The sample consists of about 63,000 clones, 85% of them appearing once. This sample is part of a study of control samples from healthy donors and cancer patients. Germline CDR1 MDHEN, CDR2 SYDVKM. CDR3 length equals 17 residues. V trimming: 4 bases; J trimming: 4 bases; junction bases outside the gene matches: 8. This clonotype was obtained from a man in his forties in good health. The sample taken for sequencing was blood. The chain is built from TRBV28 and TRBJ2-2; 11 bases are shared with TRBD2. In DNA form, the CDR3 reads TGTGCCAGCAGTTCCCCTCTAGCGGGAGGACGCACCGGGGAGCTGTTTTTT. Translation: CASSSPLAGGRTGELFF.